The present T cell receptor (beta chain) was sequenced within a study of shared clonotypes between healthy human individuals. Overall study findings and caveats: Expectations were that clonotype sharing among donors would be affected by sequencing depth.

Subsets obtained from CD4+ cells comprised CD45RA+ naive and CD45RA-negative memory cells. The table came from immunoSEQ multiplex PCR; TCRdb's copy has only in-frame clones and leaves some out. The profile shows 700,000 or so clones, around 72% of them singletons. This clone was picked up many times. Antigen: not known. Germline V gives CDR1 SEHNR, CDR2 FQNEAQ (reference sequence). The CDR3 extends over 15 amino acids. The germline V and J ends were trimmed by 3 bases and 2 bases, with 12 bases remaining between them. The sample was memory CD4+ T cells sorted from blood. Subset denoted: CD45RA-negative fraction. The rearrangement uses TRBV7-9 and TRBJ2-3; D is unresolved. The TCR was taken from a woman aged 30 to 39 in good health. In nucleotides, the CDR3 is TGTGCCAGCAGCTTCCGTGGCGAACTCACAGATACGCAGTATTTT. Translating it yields CASSFRGELTDTQYF.